This TCR beta chain was recorded in a study of blood T cell repertoires in COVID-19. The wider study: The samples span acute and convalescent COVID-19 from the United States, Italy and Spain.

Trimming took 1 base from V and 7 from J; bases not matched to a gene: 8. CDR1 SEHNR and CDR2 FQNEAQ come from the germline V gene (reference sequence). The CDR3 runs 15 residues. The data were produced by immunoSEQ multiplex PCR, yet TCRdb's version contains in-frame clones alone and is incomplete. Altogether some 190,000 clones are present, about 84% being singletons, with the ten largest covering approximately 8%. This TCR came from a woman of 80 years or more with COVID-19, enrolled during active disease. The chain employs TRBV7-9 and TRBJ1-2; TRBD1 aligns across 8 bases. The sample consisted of peripheral blood. This chain's CDR3 is CASSLEGRGQGGYTF. As DNA, the CDR3 is TGTGCCAGCAGCTTAGAGGGGAGAGGACAGGGTGGCTACACCTTC.